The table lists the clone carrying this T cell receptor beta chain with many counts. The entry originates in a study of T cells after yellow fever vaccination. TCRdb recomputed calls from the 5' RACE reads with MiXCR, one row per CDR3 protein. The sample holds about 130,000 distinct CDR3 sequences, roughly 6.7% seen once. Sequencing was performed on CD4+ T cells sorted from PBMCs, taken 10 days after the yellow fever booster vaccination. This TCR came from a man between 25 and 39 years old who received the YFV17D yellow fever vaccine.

CDR3 sequence: CATSDPGLAGVEETQYF. In DNA, the CDR3 is TGTGCCACCAGTGACCCAGGACTAGCGGGAGTGGAGGAGACCCAGTACTTC. The chain recombines TRBV24-1 with TRBJ2-5; 13 nucleotides match TRBD2. V lost 4 bases and J lost 5; bases outside the gene matches: 9. CDR3 size: 17 residues. Germline V CDR1 and CDR2: KGHDR, SFDVKD.